Included here is one T cell receptor beta chain sequence, with context. Its antigen remains unidentified. This record comes from a study of post-analysis software for immune sequencing data. The CDR3 loop spans 16 amino acids. The V gene lost 7 bases and the J gene lost 2 bases, with 18 bases spanning the gap. Unique molecular identifiers featured in each of the TCR beta cDNA libraries. TCRdb reprocessed the PCR reads via MiXCR and lists one record per CDR3 protein. The table includes more than 350,000 distinct CDR3 sequences, 30% to 40% detected once. Study-level findings and limits: TRBV segments more frequent in patients than in controls numbered roughly 5 and included TRBV5-6, TRBV5-1 and TRBV20-1. There was significantly lower normalized Chao1 diversity in multiple sclerosis patients than in controls.

Source material: blood. This rearrangement joins TRBV12-3 or TRBV12-4 to TRBJ1-5; D uncertain. This TCR was recovered from a girl aged 2 to 9 with multiple sclerosis. CDR3 DNA: TGTGCCAGCACCCTTAGATCGTGGCCCGGCAATCAGCCCCAGCATTTT. Translating gives CASTLRSWPGNQPQHF.